This record concerns one TCR beta chain sequence. This entry comes from a study of cytomegalovirus exposure and HLA in healthy donors. Germline V gives CDR1 SGHVS, CDR2 FQNEAQ. After removal of 1 base from V and 8 bases from J, the junction contained 6 bases not matched to a gene. CDR3 size: 15 residues. Primers: 60 Vbeta forward and 13 Jbeta reverse. Libraries were prepared by immunoSEQ multiplex PCR; TCRdb keeps only in-frame clonotypes and omits some of them. The data hold roughly 100,000 clones, with 60% to 85% observed a single time. Sequencing used PBMCs. The chain links TRBV7-8 to TRBJ2-4; TRBD1 aligns across 9 bases. The sequence came from a man aged 35-49 years in good health and CMV-seronegative. CDR3 sequence (DNA): TGTGCCAGCAGCTTAGGGCCGGGACAGGGACACATTCAGTACTTC. Its protein product is CASSLGPGQGHIQYF.